There are many counts of the clone carrying this T cell receptor (beta chain). Its antigen is still unknown. This specimen belongs to a study of T-cell memory formation after mild COVID-19. Study as a whole: TCR clusters were largely donor specific. Study-level results: Contracting clones, day 15 to 85, had balanced CD4/CD8, and later expanders favored CD4+.

TCR alpha and TCR beta cDNA libraries with sample barcodes and UMIs came from 5'RACE using constant-segment primers. Using its own MiXCR run on the 5' RACE reads, TCRdb lists one record per CDR3 protein. The sample consists of fewer than 350,000 distinct CDR3 sequences, approximately 19% of them appearing once. V lost 4 bases, J lost 1 base, and 4 bases lay in between. This CDR3 contains 11 residues. Germline assignment: CDR1 SQVTM and CDR2 ANQGSEA. V is TRBV29-1 and J is TRBJ1-1; D is unclear. This clonotype was sampled from a man between 18 and 35 years old who had mild COVID-19 (a few samples of this study predate the infection). Cell type and time point are not known. The sample was PBMCs or a T cell subset sorted from them (not recorded which). CDR3: CSVVGNTEAFF. CDR3 DNA sequence: TGCAGCGTTGTTGGGAACACTGAAGCTTTCTTT.